The 7 T cell receptor beta chains below come from one sample, sequenced in a study of shared clonotypes between healthy human individuals. Generated by immunoSEQ multiplex PCR, the TCRdb table keeps only in-frame clones and is missing some. The sample contains 2 million to 2.5 million clones, 95% of which appear only once. Material: naive CD4+ T cells sorted from blood. The subset is: CD45RA+ positively selected. The receptors stem from a man between 18 and 35 years old in good health.

The rearrangement joins TRBV25-1 to TRBJ2-1, with D possibly called TRBD1 or TRBD2 (5 bases each). The CDR3 totals 13 residues. V was trimmed by 4 bases and J by 5 bases, leaving 9 bases between them. From germline, CDR1 is MGHDK and CDR2 SYGVNS. CDR3 sequence (DNA): TGTGCCAGCAGTGCGGGACCGAACAATGAGCAGTTCTTC. Protein product: CASSAGPNNEQFF.

V and J are TRBV5-4 and TRBJ2-1; D is possibly TRBD1 (6 bases). The V end was cut by 7 bases, the J end by 6 bases, with 17 bases between. This CDR3 spans 14 amino acids. Looked up from germline, CDR1 is SGHNT and CDR2 is YYREEE (reference sequence). The CDR3 DNA follows: TGTGCCAGCGAGAGCCGGGACACAAGCAATGAGCAGTTCTTC. Its protein is CASESRDTSNEQFF.

The V and J genes are TRBV11-3 and TRBJ2-7, with 9 bases lining up with TRBD2. The V gene's germline CDR1 is SGHNT and CDR2 YENEEA. This CDR3 is built from 15 residues. V gave up 5 bases and J gave up 2 bases; unmatched junction bases: 7. CDR3 residues: CASSPRGGPTYEQYF. The CDR3 DNA reads as TGTGCCAGCAGCCCGCGGGGGGGGCCCACCTACGAGCAGTACTTC. Full variable domain (remainder filled in from reference TRBV11-3 and TRBJ2-7): EAGVVQSPRYKIIEKKQPVAFWCNPISGHNTLYWYLQNLGQGPELLIRYENEEAVDDSQLPKDRFSAERLKGVDSTLKIQPAELGDSAVYLCASSPRGGPTYEQYFGPGTRLTVT.

The V and J genes are TRBV5-1 and TRBJ1-2; 7 bases align to TRBD1. The CDR3 sequence is 15 residues long. The trim removed 0 bases at V and 8 bases at J, leaving 10 bases unmatched. From germline, CDR1 is SGHRS and CDR2 YFSETQ. CDR3 in DNA: TGCGCCAGCAGCTTGGAAGGGGCGAGGACAGGAGGCTACACCTTC. Translation: CASSLEGARTGGYTF.

This chain links TRBV4-2 with TRBJ2-7; 9 positions match TRBD1. The CDR3 extends over 15 amino acids. J lost 2 bases, V lost 4 bases, and 6 bases had no gene match. Germline CDR1 reads LGHNA; CDR2 reads YNFKEQ. The CDR3 protein is CASSPDRGETYEQYF. In DNA form, the CDR3 reads TGTGCCAGCAGCCCGGACAGGGGAGAAACCTACGAGCAGTACTTC.

The chain uses TRBV28 and TRBJ2-1; 9 nucleotides match TRBD1. Trimming at V came to 7 bases and at J to 8 bases, leaving 9 bases not matched to a gene. Germline-derived CDR1 and CDR2 are MDHEN and SYDVKM. This CDR3 comprises 14 residues. CDR3 nucleotides: TGTGCCAGCACCTTCCGGGACAGGGCATATGAGCAGTTCTTC. Protein sequence: CASTFRDRAYEQFF.

V usage is TRBV5-8 and J usage is TRBJ1-1, with D uncertain. Germline assignment: CDR1 SGHTS and CDR2 YDEGEE. The germline V and J ends were trimmed by 0 bases and 8 bases, with 8 bases remaining between them. The CDR3 consists of 12 residues. The CDR3 protein is CASSLGEREAFF. CDR3 sequence (DNA): TGTGCCAGCAGCTTGGGGGAGCGAGAAGCTTTCTTT.